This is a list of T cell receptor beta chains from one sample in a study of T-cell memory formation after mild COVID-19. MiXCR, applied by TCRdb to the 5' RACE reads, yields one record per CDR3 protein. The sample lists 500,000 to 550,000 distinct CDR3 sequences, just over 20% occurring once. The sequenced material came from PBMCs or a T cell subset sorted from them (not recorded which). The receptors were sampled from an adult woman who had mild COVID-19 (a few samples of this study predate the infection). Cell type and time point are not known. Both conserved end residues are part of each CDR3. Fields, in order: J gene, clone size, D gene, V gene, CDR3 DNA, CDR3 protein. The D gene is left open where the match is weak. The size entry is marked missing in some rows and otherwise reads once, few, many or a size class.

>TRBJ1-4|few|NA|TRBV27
TGTGCCACCCGAGGGGGATTGGAGACTAATGAAAAACTGTTTTTT
CATRGGLETNEKLFF
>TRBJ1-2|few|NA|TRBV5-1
TGCGCCAGCAGCCCCTTCCTGGGGCAGGAGGATCGCTATGGCTACACCTTC
CASSPFLGQEDRYGYTF
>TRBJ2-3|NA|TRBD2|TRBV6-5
TGTGCCAGCCTCGCCAACCCTAGCGGGAGCACAGATACGCAGTATTTT
CASLANPSGSTDTQYF
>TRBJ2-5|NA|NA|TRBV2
TGTGCCAGCCGGGGGAACAGCTTACAAGAGACCCAGTACTTC
CASRGNSLQETQYF
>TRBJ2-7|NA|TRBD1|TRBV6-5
TGTGCCAGCAGTCGGACACCGGGACAGGGGTACGAGCAGTACTTC
CASSRTPGQGYEQYF
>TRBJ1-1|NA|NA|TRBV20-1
TGCAGTGCTAGAGCCCTAGGGGGACACGTGAACACTGAAGCTTTCTTT
CSARALGGHVNTEAFF
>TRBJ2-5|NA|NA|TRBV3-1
TGTGCCAGCAGCGCTGCAGGGGTTGAAGAGACCCAGTACTTC
CASSAAGVEETQYF
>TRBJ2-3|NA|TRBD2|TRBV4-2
TGTGCCAGCAGCCGCGGGAGAGTAGGGACAGATACGCAGTATTTT
CASSRGRVGTDTQYF
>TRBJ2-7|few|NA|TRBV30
TGTGCCTGGAGGGCCCCTGGTAGTTCGGGCTACGAGCAGTACTTC
CAWRAPGSSGYEQYF
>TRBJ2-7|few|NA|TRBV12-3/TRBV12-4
TGTGCCAGCAGTCCTAGGGATACCTACGAGCAGTACTTC
CASSPRDTYEQYF
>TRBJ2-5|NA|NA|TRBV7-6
TGTGCCAGCAGCGCCGTGAGGGGACACCAAGAGACCCAGTACTTC
CASSAVRGHQETQYF
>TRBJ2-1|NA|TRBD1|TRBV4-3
TGCGCCAGCAGCCAAGATCCGGACAGGGGGCTGTACAATGAGCAGTTCTTC
CASSQDPDRGLYNEQFF
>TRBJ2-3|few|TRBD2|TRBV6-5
TGTGCCAGCAGTTCAACAGAACTAGCGGGGGAGACAGATACGCAGTATTTT
CASSSTELAGETDTQYF
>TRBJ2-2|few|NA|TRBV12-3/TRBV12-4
TGTGCCAGCAGCCCCCTAGGGACATCCGGAGGGGAGCTGTTTTTT
CASSPLGTSGGELFF
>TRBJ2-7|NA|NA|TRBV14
TGTGCCAGCAGCCAAGATCGGGTGAAGCAGTACTTC
CASSQDRVKQYF
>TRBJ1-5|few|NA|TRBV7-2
TGTGCCAGCAGCCAGACGGCCTTGTATCAGCCCCAGCATTTT
CASSQTALYQPQHF
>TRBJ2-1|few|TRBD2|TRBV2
TGTGCCAGCAGTCCCACTAGCGGGGGATGGAATGAGCAGTTCTTC
CASSPTSGGWNEQFF
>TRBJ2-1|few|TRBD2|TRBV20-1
TGCAGTGCTAGAGATCGTAGCGGGGGGTCCCCCTTCAATGAGCAGTTCTTC
CSARDRSGGSPFNEQFF
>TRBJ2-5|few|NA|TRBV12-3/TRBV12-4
TGTGCCAGCAGTCCTAGTGGGGTAGAGACCCAGTACTTC
CASSPSGVETQYF
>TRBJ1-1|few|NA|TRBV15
TGTGCCACCAGCAGTGGATTGAGCGGTGAAGCTTTCTTT
CATSSGLSGEAFF
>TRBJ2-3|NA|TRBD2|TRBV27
TGTGCCAGCAGTATCCAACTAGCGGGGGTGACAGATACGCAGTATTTT
CASSIQLAGVTDTQYF
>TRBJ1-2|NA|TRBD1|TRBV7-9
TGTGCCAGCAGCGTCCGTGGACAGGGGGAAGGCTACACCTTC
CASSVRGQGEGYTF
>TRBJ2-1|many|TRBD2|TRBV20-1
TGCAGTGCTACCAGGGAGGGAAATGAGCAGTTCTTC
CSATREGNEQFF
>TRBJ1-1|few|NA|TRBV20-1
TGCAGTGCTAGTGCGGGGCGTCCGAACACTGAAGCTTTCTTT
CSASAGRPNTEAFF
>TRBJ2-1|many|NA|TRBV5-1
TGCGCCAGCAGTGACCCAGGGTCCTCCTACAATGAGCAGTTCTTC
CASSDPGSSYNEQFF
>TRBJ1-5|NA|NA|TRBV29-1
TGCAGCGTTCTCGGGGAGGCGCGGGATCAGCCCCAGCATTTT
CSVLGEARDQPQHF
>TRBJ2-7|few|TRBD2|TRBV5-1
TGCGCCAGCAGCCTCGGACTAGCGGGATCCCACGAGCAGTACTTC
CASSLGLAGSHEQYF
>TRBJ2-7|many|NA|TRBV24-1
TGTGCCACCAGTGATCGGGGGTCGCGCGAGCAGTACTTC
CATSDRGSREQYF
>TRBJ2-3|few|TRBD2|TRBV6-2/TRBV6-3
TGTGCCAGCAGCCGGACTAGCGGGAAGACAGATACGCAGTATTTT
CASSRTSGKTDTQYF
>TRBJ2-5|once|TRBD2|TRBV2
TGTGCCAGCAGTACGGCTATAGGACTAGCGGAAGAGACCCAGTACTTC
CASSTAIGLAEETQYF
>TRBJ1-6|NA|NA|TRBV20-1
TGCAGTGCTACCCGACAGGTTATAGACCTCAGCTCCTATAATTCACCCCTCCACTTT
CSATRQVIDLSSYNSPLHF
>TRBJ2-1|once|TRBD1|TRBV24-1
TGTGCCACCAGTGGTTCCCCTAAAGTCGGGACAGCCTCCTACAATGAGCAGTTCTTC
CATSGSPKVGTASYNEQFF
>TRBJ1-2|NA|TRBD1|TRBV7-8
TGTGCCAGCAGCTTGCAGTCAGGGACAGGGGTCTCCTTC
CASSLQSGTGVSF
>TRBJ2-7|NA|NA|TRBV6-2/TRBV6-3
TGTGCCAGCAGTTACTGGGTTGGTAGCGGCTACGAGCAGTACTTC
CASSYWVGSGYEQYF
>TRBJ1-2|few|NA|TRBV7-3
TGTGCCAGCGGAAGGAGGGATGGCTACACCTTC
CASGRRDGYTF
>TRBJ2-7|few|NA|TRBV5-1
TGCGCCAGCAGCTTCGGGACGGAGACCTACGAGCAGTACTTC
CASSFGTETYEQYF
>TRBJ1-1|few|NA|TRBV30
TGTGCCTGGAATAGGGGGAGGGACACTGAAGCTTTCTTT
CAWNRGRDTEAFF
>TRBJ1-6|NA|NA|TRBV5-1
TGCGCCAGCAGCGATCTACGGGGGCAGCCGTCGGGGCCCCTCCACTTT
CASSDLRGQPSGPLHF
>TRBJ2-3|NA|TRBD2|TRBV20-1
TGCAGTGCTAGAGAACCGAAGCGGGGGGGAATTGTAGATACGCAGTATTTT
CSAREPKRGGIVDTQYF
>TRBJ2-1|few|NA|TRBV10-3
TGTGCCATCAGTGAGAGGGGGAACAATGAGCAGTTCTTC
CAISERGNNEQFF
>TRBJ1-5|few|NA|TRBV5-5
TGTGCCAGCAGCTCGGGGGGAGATCAGCCCCAGCATTTT
CASSSGGDQPQHF
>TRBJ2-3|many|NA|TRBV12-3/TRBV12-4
TGTGCCAGCAGTCCCTGGGGTTCAGGTGTGGATACGCAGTATTTT
CASSPWGSGVDTQYF
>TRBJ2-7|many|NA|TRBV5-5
TGTGCCAGCAGCTCGTTGGAGGGAATCCGCCTCTACGAGCAGTACTTC
CASSSLEGIRLYEQYF
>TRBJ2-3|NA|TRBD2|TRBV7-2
TGTGCCAGCAGCTTAAGGACTAGCGGGAGGACAGATACGCAGTATTTT
CASSLRTSGRTDTQYF
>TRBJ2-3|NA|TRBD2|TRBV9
TGTGCCAGCAGCGTGGGCACTGGAGCGGGAGCCCCAGATACGCAGTATTTT
CASSVGTGAGAPDTQYF